This T cell receptor beta chain originates from a study of T cells after yellow fever vaccination. The 5'RACE template-switching step produced TCR cDNA and added a universal primer site and UMIs. TCRdb re-called the 5' RACE reads with MiXCR, one entry per CDR3 protein. The table lists more than 55,000 distinct CDR3 sequences, 7.4% of them singletons. This clonotype showed up many times. Germline assignment: CDR1 SGHRS and CDR2 YFSETQ. V was cut by 3 bases and J by 3 bases, with 10 bases left in between. There are 13 residues in the CDR3. The rearrangement links TRBV5-1 to TRBJ2-7, with D unclear. The receptor comes from a man aged 25 to 40 who received the YFV17D yellow fever vaccine. The starting material was CD8+ T cells sorted from PBMCs, obtained 15 days after the yellow fever booster vaccination. Written as DNA, the CDR3 is TGCGCCAGCAGCTACTCGACCATCTACGAGCAGTACTTC. It is translated as CASSYSTIYEQYF. Combining the CDR3 with reference TRBV5-1 and TRBJ2-7 gives the whole variable domain KAGVTQTPRYLIKTRGQQVTLSCSPISGHRSVSWYQQTPGQGLQFLFEYFSETQRNKGNFPGRFSGRQFSNSRSEMNVSTLELGDSALYLCASSYSTIYEQYFGPGTRLTVT.